This T cell receptor (beta chain) came from a study of post-analysis software for immune sequencing data. For the study at large: As for disease course, relapsing-remitting, secondary progressive and progressive-relapsing multiple sclerosis were all included.

V was cut by 6 bases and J by 0 bases, with 24 bases left in between. The CDR3 extends over 18 amino acids. For this clonotype: Its antigen is currently unknown.

Findings of the study overall: Those with multiple sclerosis, the patient group, showed significantly lower normalized Chao1 diversity than controls. TRBV segments more frequent in patients than in controls numbered roughly 5 and included TRBV5-6, TRBV5-1 and TRBV20-1. When the samples were clustered directly with F measure, those that had been prepared in the same batch showed strong co-clustering.

Included in the TCR beta cDNA libraries were unique molecular identifiers. With about 0.95 to 10 million T cells as the source, 540,000 or so cDNA molecules resulted. TCRdb ran MiXCR on the PCR reads and lists one entry per CDR3 protein. The table lists approximately 770,000 distinct CDR3 sequences, 35% to 55% of them singletons, with approximately 5% in the top ten. The sequencing input was blood. The source is a girl aged 10-17 years with multiple sclerosis. The chain joins TRBV12-3 or TRBV12-4 to TRBJ2-7; possibly TRBD1 for D (6 bases). For the CDR3, the DNA is TGTGCCAGCAGCCCCGTGGGGCGTAACCCGACAGGCTCCTACGAGCAGTACTTC. The encoded protein is CASSPVGRNPTGSYEQYF.